A selection of T cell receptor beta chains follows, all from one sample in a study of cytomegalovirus exposure and HLA in healthy donors. Here immunoSEQ multiplex PCR was the method, and the copy in TCRdb shows in-frame clones only, minus some. The table records around 150,000 clones, roughly three quarters of them present only once. Sequenced: PBMCs. Receptors originate from a man in his forties or fifties in good health and CMV-seropositive. Both conserved end residues are part of each CDR3. Each record gives: clone size, V gene, J gene, D gene, CDR3 protein, CDR3 DNA. D genes are given only for firm matches. Some rows mark clone size as missing; the rest say once, few, many or name a class of expanded clone.

>.|TRBV11-3|TRBJ2-2|TRBD1
CASSPGGGTGELFF
TGTGCCAGCAGCCCAGGGGGTGGCACCGGGGAGCTGTTTTTT
>.|TRBV5-5|TRBJ1-2|.
CASSLGATRPYGYTF
TGTGCCAGCAGCTTGGGGGCCACCCGACCCTATGGCTACACCTTC
>.|TRBV30|TRBJ2-7|.
CAWRGREQIF
TGTGCCTGGAGGGGCCGCGAGCAGATCTTC
>.|TRBV2|TRBJ2-1|.
CASKFRYNEQFF
TGTGCCAGCAAATTTCGCTACAATGAGCAGTTCTTC
>.|TRBV5-1|TRBJ2-7|.
CASSLVPGREQYF
TGCGCCAGCAGCTTGGTCCCAGGGCGCGAGCAGTACTTC
>.|TRBV19|TRBJ1-5|.
CASSKGREPQHF
TGTGCCAGTAGTAAGGGGAGGGAGCCCCAGCATTTT
>once|TRBV11-2|TRBJ1-5|.
CASSLDPSTAVNQPQHF
TGTGCCAGCAGCTTAGATCCTAGCACAGCAGTCAATCAGCCCCAGCATTTT
>.|TRBV6-6|TRBJ1-4|.
CASTKTGWDEKLFF
TGTGCCAGCACTAAAACAGGGTGGGATGAAAAACTGTTTTTT
>.|TRBV19|TRBJ2-2|.
CASSIRRNTGELFF
TGTGCCAGTAGTATAAGGAGGAACACCGGGGAGCTGTTTTTT
>.|TRBV5-4|TRBJ2-4|.
CASSFEGPKNIQYF
TGTGCCAGCAGCTTTGAGGGCCCGAAAAACATTCAGTACTTC
>.|TRBV5-1|TRBJ2-2|TRBD2
CASSLAGGKNTGELFF
TGCGCCAGCTCACTAGCGGGGGGGAAGAACACCGGGGAGCTGTTTTTT
>.|TRBV9|TRBJ1-4|TRBD1
CASSVGTGGEKLFF
TGTGCCAGCAGCGTGGGGACAGGGGGTGAAAAACTGTTTTTT
>.|TRBV10-2|TRBJ1-1|TRBD1
CASSLTGAGTEAFF
TGCGCCAGCAGCCTTACAGGGGCTGGAACTGAAGCTTTCTTT
>.|TRBV4-1|TRBJ1-1|TRBD1
CASSQGTPGQENTEAFF
TGCGCCAGCAGCCAAGGGACTCCCGGACAGGAGAACACTGAAGCTTTCTTT
>.|TRBV30|TRBJ1-2|TRBD1
CAWTRQGWGNYGYTF
TGTGCCTGGACCCGACAGGGTTGGGGGAACTATGGCTACACCTTC
>.|TRBV9|TRBJ2-6|TRBD2
CASSVEGRGLQAGANVLTF
TGTGCCAGCAGCGTGGAGGGGAGGGGCCTACAAGCTGGGGCCAACGTCCTGACTTTC
>.|TRBV9|TRBJ1-4|.
CASSPEWATNEKLFF
TGTGCCAGCAGCCCAGAGTGGGCGACTAATGAAAAACTGTTTTTT
>.|TRBV2|TRBJ1-2|TRBD1
CASSAGGGYGYTF
TGTGCCAGCAGCGCAGGGGGCGGCTATGGCTACACCTTC
>.|TRBV27|TRBJ1-6|.
CASGNWGLYNSPLHF
TGTGCCAGCGGGAACTGGGGGCTGTATAATTCACCCCTCCACTTT
>once|TRBV9|TRBJ1-2|.
CASRSGISGYTF
TGTGCCAGCAGATCGGGGATCTCTGGCTACACCTTC
>.|TRBV5-1|TRBJ2-7|.
CASSFRVDSTYEQYF
TGCGCCAGCAGCTTTAGGGTCGACAGTACCTACGAGCAGTACTTC
>.|TRBV7-8|TRBJ1-1|TRBD1
CATLTAGTGGTEAFF
TGTGCCACGTTGACGGCCGGGACAGGGGGCACTGAAGCTTTCTTT
>once|TRBV19|TRBJ2-5|.
CASSRYRTSGETQYF
TGTGCCAGTAGTCGCTACAGGACCTCAGGGGAGACCCAGTACTTC
>few|TRBV2|TRBJ1-1|.
CASSFGGDTEAFF
TGTGCCAGCAGTTTCGGGGGAGACACTGAAGCTTTCTTT
>.|TRBV30|TRBJ2-7|TRBD1
CAWVKTGGLFYEQYF
TGTGCCTGGGTTAAGACAGGGGGCTTATTCTACGAGCAGTACTTC
>few|TRBV4-1|TRBJ1-1|.
CASSQETSGTEAFF
TGCGCCAGCAGCCAAGAAACGTCGGGCACTGAAGCTTTCTTT
>.|TRBV7-9|TRBJ1-2|.
CASSHAGQVYYGYTF
TGTGCCAGCAGCCACGCCGGCCAGGTTTACTATGGCTACACCTTC
>.|TRBV19|TRBJ1-2|.
CASFEKGELYGYTF
TGTGCCAGTTTTGAAAAGGGGGAACTCTATGGCTACACCTTC
>.|TRBV18|TRBJ2-5|.
CASSLPSQGRETQYF
TGTGCCAGCTCACTTCCTTCTCAGGGCCGGGAGACCCAGTACTTC
>.|TRBV7-6|TRBJ2-2|TRBD1
CASSLRDRATGELFF
TGTGCCAGCAGCTTACGAGACAGGGCCACCGGGGAGCTGTTTTTT
>.|TRBV6-1|TRBJ2-7|.
CASTDMGLESYEQYF
TGTGCCAGCACCGATATGGGACTTGAGAGCTACGAGCAGTACTTC
>.|TRBV12-5|TRBJ1-5|.
CASAPSGINQPQHF
TGTGCTAGTGCACCCTCCGGTATCAATCAGCCCCAGCATTTT
>.|TRBV5-1|TRBJ2-5|TRBD1
CASSFQGADRREQYF
TGCGCCAGCAGCTTCCAGGGGGCAGACCGGCGTGAGCAGTACTTC
>.|TRBV29-1|TRBJ1-2|TRBD1
CSAGTDYGYTF
TGCAGCGCCGGGACAGATTATGGCTACACCTTC
>.|TRBV18|TRBJ1-6|TRBD1
CASSLRTGVYNSPLHF
TGTGCCAGCTCTCTCCGGACAGGAGTCTATAATTCACCCCTCCACTTT
>.|TRBV13|TRBJ2-5|TRBD1
CASSRSQGARLAETQYF
TGTGCCAGCAGCCGGTCACAGGGGGCGCGGTTGGCGGAGACCCAGTACTTC
>.|TRBV2|TRBJ1-5|TRBD1
CASTSGAGGTPQHF
TGTGCCAGCACCTCGGGGGCAGGGGGCACTCCCCAGCATTTT
>once|TRBV29-1|TRBJ2-2|.
CSVANTGELFF
TGCAGCGTTGCAAACACCGGGGAGCTGTTTTTT
>.|TRBV5-8|TRBJ2-5|TRBD1
CASSSGQGIGETQYF
TGTGCCAGCAGCTCCGGACAGGGGATCGGAGAGACCCAGTACTTC
>few|TRBV4-3|TRBJ2-7|TRBD2
CASSQDFSTSGSYEQYF
TGCGCCAGCAGCCAAGATTTTTCGACTAGCGGTTCCTACGAGCAGTACTTC
>.|TRBV2|TRBJ1-2|TRBD1
CASSEAQTGGYYGYTF
TGTGCCAGCAGTGAAGCGCAGACAGGGGGGTACTATGGCTACACCTTC
>.|TRBV11-2|TRBJ1-4|TRBD1
CASSPGTANEKLFF
TGTGCCAGCAGCCCCGGGACAGCTAATGAAAAACTGTTTTTT
>.|TRBV27|TRBJ2-7|TRBD1
CASSPRQGSSYEQYF
TGTGCCAGCAGTCCACGACAGGGATCCTCCTACGAGCAGTACTTC
>.|TRBV5-1|TRBJ1-2|TRBD1
CASSLGQGNYGYTF
TGCGCCAGCAGCTTGGGACAGGGAAACTATGGCTACACCTTC
>.|TRBV9|TRBJ1-3|TRBD1
CASSVIGSQGISGNTIYF
TGTGCCAGCAGCGTAATCGGATCACAGGGGATCTCTGGAAACACCATATATTTT
>.|TRBV11-2|TRBJ2-5|.
CASSLAPGRYQETQYF
TGTGCCAGCAGCTTAGCCCCGGGGAGGTACCAAGAGACCCAGTACTTC
>once|TRBV2|TRBJ2-7|.
CASRALGDEQYF
TGTGCCAGCAGGGCCCTAGGGGACGAGCAGTACTTC
>few|TRBV5-6|TRBJ2-7|.
CASSAGGVREQYF
TGTGCCAGCAGCGCCGGCGGGGTTCGCGAGCAGTACTTC
>.|TRBV19|TRBJ1-5|TRBD1
CASRPTAGQGRHF
TGTGCCAGTAGGCCGACGGCCGGACAGGGCCGGCATTTT
>.|TRBV5-4|TRBJ1-6|TRBD1
CASSAGQGDSPLHF
TGTGCCAGCAGCGCGGGACAGGGAGATTCACCCCTCCACTTT